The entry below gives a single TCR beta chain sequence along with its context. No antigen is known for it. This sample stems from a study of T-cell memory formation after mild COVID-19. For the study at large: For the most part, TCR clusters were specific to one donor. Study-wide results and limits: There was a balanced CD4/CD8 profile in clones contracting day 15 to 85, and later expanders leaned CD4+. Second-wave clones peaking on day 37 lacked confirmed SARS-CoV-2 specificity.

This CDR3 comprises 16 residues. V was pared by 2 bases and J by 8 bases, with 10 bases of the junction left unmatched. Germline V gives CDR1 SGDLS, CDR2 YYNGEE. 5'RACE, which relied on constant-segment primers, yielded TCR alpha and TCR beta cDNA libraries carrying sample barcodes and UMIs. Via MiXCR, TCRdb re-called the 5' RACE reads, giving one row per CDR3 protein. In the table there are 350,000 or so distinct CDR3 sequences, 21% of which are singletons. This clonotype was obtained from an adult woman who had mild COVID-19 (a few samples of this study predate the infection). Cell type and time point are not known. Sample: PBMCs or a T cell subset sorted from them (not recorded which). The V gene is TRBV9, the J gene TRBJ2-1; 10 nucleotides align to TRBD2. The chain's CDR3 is CASSVVLAGELDEQFF. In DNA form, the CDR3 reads TGTGCCAGCAGCGTCGTCCTAGCGGGAGAATTGGATGAGCAGTTCTTC.